Presented here are 19 T cell receptor beta chains from one specimen sequenced in a study of blood T cell repertoires in COVID-19 (dated by TCRdb to about 2020). Libraries were made using the immunoSEQ multiplex PCR assay. What TCRdb holds here is the immuneACCESS table cut down to in-frame rearrangements. Part of the clones is not present; checked against another copy, under half of the missing clones reflect an unresolved V gene, and the others are unexplained. The sample table records tens of thousands of clones; 89% of these occur just once. The ten top clones hold over 40% of the sample. The sequencing input was peripheral blood. All receptors derive from a human donor with acute or convalescent COVID-19. The donor label of this sample is uncertain.

The chain uses TRBV9 and TRBJ1-1, with D perhaps matching TRBD1 (6 bases). V lost 0 bases and J lost 4, with 13 bases in between. The CDR3 runs 15 residues. The germline V gene encodes CDR1 SGDLS and CDR2 YYNGEE. The CDR3 loop reads CASSVVGGDATEAFF. The CDR3 coding sequence is TGTGCCAGCAGCGTAGTAGGGGGGGATGCCACTGAAGCTTTCTTT.

The chain has TRBV5-1 and TRBJ1-2; TRBD1 matches at 9 bases. The CDR3 spans 16 residues. Trimming removed 4 bases from V and 6 bases from J; junction bases left unmatched: 13. Germline assignment: CDR1 SGHRS and CDR2 YFSETQ. CDR3 coding DNA: TGCGCCAGCAGCCATACAATAGGACAGGGGAGTGATGGCTACACCTTC. Amino acids: CASSHTIGQGSDGYTF.

The chain uses TRBV5-6 and TRBJ2-2, with D perhaps TRBD2 (6 bases). Trimming pared 7 bases from V and 3 bases from J, leaving 16 bases between. Germline V lookup: CDR1 SGHDT, CDR2 YYEEEE. This CDR3 contains 15 residues. CDR3 DNA sequence: TGTGCCAGCTTCTCGGTAGCGGTTTACACCGGGGAGCTGTTTTTT. Its protein is CASFSVAVYTGELFF.

J is TRBJ2-2 and V is TRBV9; 10 bases match TRBD2. V shed 0 bases and J 7 bases; nucleotides not matched to a gene: 9. The CDR3 is 17 amino acids. CDR1 and CDR2 (germline): SGDLS, YYNGEE. As DNA, the CDR3 is TGTGCCAGCAGCGTAGAAGCGGGAGGGCCTTCAAGCGGGGAGCTGTTTTTT. Its protein is CASSVEAGGPSSGELFF.

This clone was counted between two and nine times. This chain connects TRBV18 to TRBJ2-1; maybe TRBD1 (7 bases). The germline CDR1 and CDR2 sequences are KGHSH and LQKENI. The CDR3 sequence is 12 residues long. The V gene lost 3 bases and the J gene lost 10 bases, with 10 bases spanning the gap. The CDR3 sequence is CASSPGGQEQFF. For the CDR3, the DNA is TGTGCCAGCTCACCGGGGGGACAGGAGCAGTTCTTC.

The sample holds one count of this clone. J is TRBJ1-4 and V is TRBV5-1; TRBD1 matches 11 bases. The ends lost 2 bases at V and 7 bases at J; junction bases unmatched: 7. Germline V gene sequence: CDR1 SGHRS, CDR2 YFSETQ. This CDR3 has 16 amino acids. CDR3: CASSLGTGGLGEKLFF. The CDR3 DNA sequence: TGCGCCAGCAGCTTAGGGACAGGGGGTTTGGGTGAAAAACTGTTTTTT.

This clone showed up just a few times. In DNA, the CDR3 is TGTGCCATCACCGACGGGACAGAGAACTATGGCTACACCTTC. Its protein product is CAITDGTENYGYTF. The V call is TRBV10-3, the J call TRBJ1-2, with 7 bases that match TRBD1. Germline CDR1 and CDR2: ENHRY and SYGVKD. The V gene end was trimmed by 7 bases and the J gene end by 2 bases; junction bases not matched to a gene: 7. The CDR3 has 14 residues.

This clone is a singleton in its sample. The gene calls are TRBV12-5 and TRBJ2-3; D not resolved. V was trimmed by 1 base and J by 1 base, leaving 6 bases between them. Germline V lookup: CDR1 LGHNT, CDR2 FRNRAP. The CDR3 length is 14 residues. The CDR3 DNA is TGTGCTAGTGGTTTGGAGTCAGGCACAGATACGCAGTATTTT. Its translation: CASGLESGTDTQYF.

J is TRBJ1-4 and V is TRBV5-1; TRBD1 might be the D (6 bases). V shed 7 bases and J shed 0 bases, with 10 bases lying between them. The CDR3 is 14 residues long. Germline values: CDR1 SGHRS, CDR2 YFSETQ. The CDR3 spells CASAQGPTNEKLFF. CDR3 nucleotides: TGCGCCAGCGCTCAGGGGCCAACTAATGAAAAACTGTTTTTT.

The V gene is TRBV7-6, the J gene TRBJ2-5; weak D call: TRBD2 (5 bases). In germline, CDR1 is SGHVS, CDR2 FNYEAQ. This CDR3 comprises 17 residues. With 2 bases removed from V and 5 bases from J, the gap between germline ends came to 21 bases. The CDR3 sequence: CASSLIVRTQRAETQYF. The DNA for the CDR3 is TGTGCCAGCAGCTTAATCGTCCGTACGCAGAGGGCGGAGACCCAGTACTTC. Combining the CDR3 with reference TRBV7-6 and TRBJ2-5 gives the whole variable domain GAGVSQSPRYKVTKRGQDVALRCDPISGHVSLYWYRQALGQGPEFLTYFNYEAQQDKSGLPNDRFSAERPEGSISTLTIQRTEQRDSAMYRCASSLIVRTQRAETQYFGPGTRLLVL.

V usage is TRBV23-1 and J usage is TRBJ1-6; 8 bases map to TRBD1. TRBV23-1 is an ORF, with its function uncertain. CDR3 length: 17 amino acids. Losses at the gene ends were 3 bases for V and 8 bases for J; bases not matched to a gene: 12. For the CDR3, the DNA is TGCGCCAGCAGTCACCGAACCGTGGACAGGGTGTATTCACCCCTCCACTTT. Protein sequence: CASSHRTVDRVYSPLHF.

This CDR3 reads CASSQGTGTNQPQHF. DNA of the CDR3: TGTGCCAGCTCACAGGGGACAGGGACGAATCAGCCCCAGCATTTT. This chain uses TRBV18 with TRBJ1-5, with TRBD1 matching over 9 bases. The trim removed 4 bases at V and 4 bases at J, leaving 5 bases unmatched. This CDR3 spans 15 amino acids. Germline CDR1 is KGHSH and CDR2 is LQKENI.

V and J are TRBV7-9 and TRBJ1-5; 10 bases align to TRBD1. Germline loops: CDR1 SEHNR, CDR2 FQNEAQ (reference sequence). The junction had 8 bases not matched to a gene; V was cut back by 5 bases and J by 4 bases. This CDR3 region has 16 residues. The CDR3, as DNA: TGTGCCAGCAGCCCGAGCCGGGACAGGGGTAATCAGCCCCAGCATTTT. Its protein is CASSPSRDRGNQPQHF.

The chain recombines TRBV25-1 with TRBJ2-7; TRBD1 matches at 7 bases. Germline V CDR1 and CDR2: MGHDK, SYGVNS. V was clipped by 8 bases and J by 3 bases; unmatched bases: 13. This CDR3 spans 15 amino acids. The chain's CDR3 is CASSPTRTGFYEQYF. The DNA of the CDR3 is TGTGCCAGCTCCCCCACCCGGACAGGCTTCTACGAGCAGTACTTC.

This chain uses TRBV28 with TRBJ2-7, with 11 nucleotides matching TRBD2. Per germline, CDR1 MDHEN and CDR2 SYDVKM. The CDR3 is 15 amino acids. V trimming: 5 bases; J trimming: 2 bases; junction bases outside the gene matches: 5. This chain's CDR3 is CASSQGTSGTYEQYV. DNA for the CDR3: TGTGCCAGCAGTCAAGGGACTAGCGGAACCTACGAGCAGTACGTC.

This sequence joins TRBV6-2 or TRBV6-3 and TRBJ2-4; maybe TRBD2 (7 bases). The CDR3 is 16 amino acids. Trimming removed 1 base at V and 9 bases at J, with 19 bases between. Per germline, CDR1 MNHEY and CDR2 SVGEGT. The CDR3 DNA sequence: TGTGCCAGCAGTTACTTGGGGGGCGGGAGAGGGACCATTCAGTACTTC. The encoded protein is CASSYLGGGRGTIQYF.

The rearrangement joins TRBV7-2 to TRBJ1-5; 7 bases are shared with TRBD1. This CDR3 spans 16 amino acids. CDR1 is SGHTA and CDR2 is FQGNSA in the germline V gene. The V gene end was trimmed by 5 bases and the J gene end by 3 bases; junction bases not matched to a gene: 10. The CDR3 DNA reads TGTGCCAGCAGCCCCATCGGGACAGTTTCCAATCAGCCCCAGCATTTT. Translating it yields CASSPIGTVSNQPQHF.

This chain links TRBV28 with TRBJ1-2; 10 positions match TRBD1. In germline, CDR1 is MDHEN, CDR2 SYDVKM. The CDR3 is 15 residues long. V dropped 5 bases and J dropped 8; count of bases not matched to a gene: 11. The CDR3 DNA is TGTGCCAGCAGTCCCCGGGACAGGGGAAGGGGAGGCTACACCTTC. Amino acids: CASSPRDRGRGGYTF.

Written as DNA, the CDR3 is TGTGCCAGCAGCTTCGACAGGGCGACTAGCACAGATACGCAGTATTTT. This encodes CASSFDRATSTDTQYF. J is TRBJ2-3 and V is TRBV7-8; 7 nucleotides match TRBD1. Unmatched junction bases numbered 6, after V lost 3 bases and J lost 0 bases. The CDR3 is 16 residues long. The germline V gene encodes CDR1 SGHVS and CDR2 FQNEAQ.